The sequence of this T cell receptor (beta chain) was determined in a study of CD8 T cells in ankylosing spondylitis. Germline V gene data show CDR1 as MRHNA and CDR2 as SNTAGT. V lost 6 bases and J lost 8; bases outside the gene matches: 7. This CDR3 contains 15 residues. Findings of the study overall: According to the report, clones linked to the disease were significantly enriched in matched synovial fluid samples taken from ankylosing spondylitis patients. Seven to nine highly homologous variants formed a TCR beta motif that appeared characteristic of ankylosing spondylitis blood. In synovial fluid and blood from reactive arthritis, some motif variants were previously reported. CD8+ disease-linked clones were present at relatively low frequencies in blood.

Researchers built TCR beta libraries using quantitative 5'-RACE with molecular barcodes. One entry per CDR3 protein, called by TCRdb with MiXCR from the 5' RACE reads. The table includes about 510,000 distinct CDR3 sequences, about 5.2% detected once. Points on this clonotype: What it recognizes is unknown.

The specimen sequenced was blood, either unsorted or a sorted T cell fraction (not recorded which). The source of this sequence is a male donor with ankylosing spondylitis. The rearrangement uses TRBV6-4 and TRBJ2-1; 13 bases are shared with TRBD2. The CDR3 coding sequence is TGTGCCAGCAGCCGACTAGCGGGAGGAAGGGATGAGCAGTTCTTC. This gives the protein CASSRLAGGRDEQFF.